The present entry profiles one TCR beta chain with its context. As originally analysed: Reference gene primers were amplified, and this amplification served to estimate nucleated cell counts. Repertoires were generated with immunoSEQ multiplex PCR, while TCRdb's copy carries only in-frame clones and drops some. V and J calls and clone size are those listed in that table; D and trimming were worked out from the DNA. The data hold about 120,000 clones, with around 89% observed a single time. These data come from a study of blood T cell repertoires in COVID-19. Study as a whole: Both acute and convalescent COVID-19 samples were obtained from the United States, Italy and Spain. PBMCs, B-cell-depleted T cells, or T cells provided the cDNA or gDNA that made up the material.

Germline lookup yields CDR1 KGHSH and CDR2 LQKENI. The CDR3 extends over 14 amino acids. The ends were cut back, 1 base at V and 3 bases at J, with 9 bases in the middle. The V and J genes are TRBV18 and TRBJ1-2; D gene ambiguous. The TCR sequence derives from a human donor with acute or convalescent COVID-19. The donor label of this sample is uncertain. Sequenced: peripheral blood. The CDR3 protein is CASSPLEGYYGYTF. The DNA for the CDR3 is TGTGCCAGCTCACCACTCGAGGGCTACTATGGCTACACCTTC. Supplemented by reference TRBV18 and TRBJ1-2, the full variable domain reads NAGVMQNPRHLVRRRGQEARLRCSPMKGHSHVYWYRQLPEEGLKFMVYLQKENIIDESGMPKERFSAEFPKEGPSILRIQQVVRGDSAAYFCASSPLEGYYGYTFGSGTRLTVV.